This TCR beta chain emerged from a study of blood T cell repertoires in COVID-19. V was trimmed by 2 bases and J by 6 bases, leaving 14 bases between them. The CDR3 sequence is 15 residues long. Germline lookup yields CDR1 LNHDA and CDR2 SQIVND (reference sequence). How the authors handled the data: Amplified reference gene primers provided the basis for estimating nucleated cell counts. Repertoires were generated with immunoSEQ multiplex PCR, while TCRdb's copy carries only in-frame clones and drops some. D and trimming were read from the DNA, whereas the V and J calls and clone size are those reported in that table. The table has 140,000 or so clones, about 83% seen once.

Sequencing was carried out using PBMCs or T cells enriched from blood (not recorded which). The chain is built from TRBV19 and TRBJ1-5; TRBD1 might be the D (6 bases). The sequence was collected from a woman aged 50 to 60 with acute COVID-19. DNA for the CDR3: TGTGCCAGTAGTATAAAGGCAGGGGTGCGTCAGCCCCAGCATTTT. As protein: CASSIKAGVRQPQHF.